This T cell receptor beta chain stems from a study of cytomegalovirus exposure and HLA in healthy donors. General study results and limits: A later analysis found first-cohort TCR clusters tended to co-occur in the approximately 110 validation repertoires. The study listed some 160 cytomegalovirus-associated TCR beta chains.

Produced via immunoSEQ multiplex PCR; TCRdb's table is partial and in-frame only. The table lists about 160,000 clones, approximately 96% of them singletons, with around 0.9% in the top ten. Worth noting for this clone: Its antigen is as yet unknown.

With 6 bases clipped from V and 1 base from J, the junction kept 6 bases outside the gene matches. CDR3 length: 15 residues. Per the germline V gene, CDR1 is SNHLY and CDR2 is FYNNEI. This clonotype was sampled from a woman aged 18 to 35 in good health and CMV-seronegative. The sequenced sample consisted of PBMCs. This sequence joins TRBV2 and TRBJ2-5; 9 bases agree with TRBD1. In DNA, the CDR3 is TGTGCCAGCAGGGACAGGGGTCGCGGCCAAGAGACCCAGTACTTC. It translates to CASRDRGRGQETQYF.